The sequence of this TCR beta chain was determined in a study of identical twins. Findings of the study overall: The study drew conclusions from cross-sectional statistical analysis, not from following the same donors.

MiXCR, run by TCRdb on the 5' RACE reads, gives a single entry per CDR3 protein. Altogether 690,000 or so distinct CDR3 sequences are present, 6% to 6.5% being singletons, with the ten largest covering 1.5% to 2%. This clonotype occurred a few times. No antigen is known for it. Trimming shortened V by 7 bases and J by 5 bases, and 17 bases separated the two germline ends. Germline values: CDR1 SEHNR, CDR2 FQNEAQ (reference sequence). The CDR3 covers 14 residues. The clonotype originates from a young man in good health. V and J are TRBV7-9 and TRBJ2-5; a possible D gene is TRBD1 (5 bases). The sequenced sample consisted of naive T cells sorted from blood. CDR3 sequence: CASTTGAPGETQYF. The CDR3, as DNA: TGTGCCAGCACCACAGGAGCCCCCGGGGAGACCCAGTACTTC.